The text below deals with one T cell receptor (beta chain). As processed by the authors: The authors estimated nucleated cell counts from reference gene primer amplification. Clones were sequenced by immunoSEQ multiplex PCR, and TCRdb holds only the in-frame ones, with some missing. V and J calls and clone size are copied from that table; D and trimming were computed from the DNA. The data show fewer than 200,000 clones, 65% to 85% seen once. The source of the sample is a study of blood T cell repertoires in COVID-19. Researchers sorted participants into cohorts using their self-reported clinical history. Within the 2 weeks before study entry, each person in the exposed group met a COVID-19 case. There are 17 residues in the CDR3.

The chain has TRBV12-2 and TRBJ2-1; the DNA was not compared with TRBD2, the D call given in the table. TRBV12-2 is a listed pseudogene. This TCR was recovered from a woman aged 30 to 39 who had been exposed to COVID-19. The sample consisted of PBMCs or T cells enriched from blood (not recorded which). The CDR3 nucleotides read TGTGCAAGTCGCTTATTATCTAGCGGGGGGCCTTACAATGAGCAGTTCTTC. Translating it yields CASRLLSSGGPYNEQFF.